The 17 T cell receptor beta chains below come from one sample, sequenced in a study of tumor-infiltrating lymphocytes in primary liver carcinoma. The researchers produced TCR beta cDNA from 450 to 600 ng total RNA with a constant-region primer. Modified slightly, ARM-PCR produced TCR beta libraries over three nested multiplex PCR rounds. A C-beta reverse primer was combined with TRBV1-TRBV30 forward primers in the first two PCR rounds, and each round had roughly 9 cycles. Using its own MiXCR run on the multiplex PCR reads, TCRdb lists one record per CDR3 protein. The data contain some 190,000 distinct CDR3 sequences, 50% to 75% of them seen just once; the ten biggest clones take up approximately 68%. The authors took blood RNA from unsorted whole blood and also extracted germline DNA. The sample comprised peripheral blood. These receptors originate from a man aged 35 to 55 with primary liver carcinoma and hepatitis B virus infection.

For this clonotype: At one end, the junction sequence differs from germline, possibly due to a read error. The rearrangement joins TRBV6-6 to TRBJ2-7; perhaps TRBD2 as D (5 bases). Per the germline V gene, CDR1 is MNHNY and CDR2 is SVGAGI (reference sequence). The CDR3 loop spans 12 amino acids. The CDR3 DNA follows: TGTGCTAGCAGGCCCGGGATCGACGAGCACTACTTC. Protein: CASRPGIDEHYF.

This clonotype was counted a few times. The chain couples TRBV5-1 to TRBJ2-1; weak D call: TRBD1 (6 bases). The CDR3 has 17 residues. Trimming shortened V by 4 bases and J by 0 bases, and 17 bases separated the two germline ends. The germline gives CDR1 SGHRS, CDR2 YFSETQ. The chain's CDR3 is CASSPTAGVTSYNEQFF. The CDR3 DNA is TGCGCCAGCAGCCCCACGGCAGGGGTTACCTCCTACAATGAGCAGTTCTTC.

The chain employs TRBV6-1 and TRBJ1-1; possibly TRBD1 for D (6 bases). CDR3 length: 15 residues. Germline-derived CDR1 and CDR2 are MNHNS and SASEGT. Trimming took 8 bases from V and 1 from J, leaving 17 bases between them. CDR3 in amino acids: CASGGWGTANTEAFF. CDR3 in DNA: TGTGCCAGCGGGGGCTGGGGGACGGCGAACACTGAAGCTTTCTTT.

Concerning this clonotype itself: Germline is not matched at one junction end, which may reflect a read error. The J gene is TRBJ2-1, the V gene TRBV11-2; 9 bases match TRBD1. The CDR3 has 15 residues. CDR1 and CDR2 (germline): SGHAT, FQNNGV. CDR3 nucleotides: TGTGCCAGTAGCTTGGGACAGGGAGGGGTCACTGAGCAGTTCTTC. This gives the protein CASSLGQGGVTEQFF.

This clonotype was detected ten times or more. The chain combines TRBV11-2 with TRBJ2-5; 7 bases line up with TRBD1. This CDR3 has 14 residues. Looked up from germline, CDR1 is SGHAT and CDR2 is FQNNGV. The V and J ends lost 5 bases and 5 bases, in that order; junction bases with no gene match: 8. Written as DNA, the CDR3 is TGTGCCAGCAGCACTGACAGGGCTGGGGAGACCCAGTACTTC. It yields the protein CASSTDRAGETQYF. The complete variable domain, with remaining parts taken from reference TRBV11-2 and TRBJ2-5, reads EAGVAQSPRYKIIEKRQSVAFWCNPISGHATLYWYQQILGQGPKLLIQFQNNGVVDDSQLPKDRFSAERLKGVDSTLKIQPAKLEDSAVYLCASSTDRAGETQYFGPGTRLLVL.

The rearrangement links TRBV6-5 to TRBJ2-7; tentatively, D is TRBD1 (6 bases). The V gene's germline CDR1 is MNHEY and CDR2 SVGAGI. CDR3 length: 13 amino acids. Between the trimmed V and J ends, which lost 7 bases and 2 bases, there was a span of 12 bases. CDR3 sequence reads: CASISDRTYEQYF. The CDR3 DNA sequence: TGTGCCAGCATTTCGGACAGAACCTACGAGCAGTACTTC.

About this clonotype: An end of the junction differs from the germline gene, which may be a read error. This chain joins TRBV11-2 and TRBJ2-1; D is uncertain. Germline CDR1 reads SGHAT; CDR2 reads FQNNGV. This CDR3 is 18 amino acids long. CDR3 DNA: TGTGCCAGTAGCTCCAACCGGGCAAGGGCCTCGGCCTACGATGAGCAGTTCTTC. Protein sequence: CASSSNRARASAYDEQFF.

The gene calls are TRBV10-3 and TRBJ1-1; D uncertain. The length of the CDR3 is 15 residues. The ends were cut back, 7 bases at V and 8 bases at J, with 23 bases in the middle. CDR1 ENHRY and CDR2 SYGVKD come from the germline V gene. CDR3 protein: CAITQTLLGPLEAFF. CDR3 bases: TGTGCCATCACCCAGACACTCCTGGGCCCTTTGGAAGCTTTCTTT.

In this sample, this clonotype turned up many times. V usage is TRBV11-2 and J usage is TRBJ2-3; D ambiguous. The CDR3 is 12 residues long. Deletions cut 1 base from V and 5 bases from J, with 4 bases between. The germline CDR1 and CDR2 sequences are SGHAT and FQNNGV. CDR3 sequence: CASSLGQDTQYF. The CDR3 coding sequence is TGTGCCAGCAGCTTAGGGCAAGATACGCAGTATTTT.

Notes on this clonotype: At one end the junction does not follow the germline gene, possibly because of a read error. V gene TRBV11-2 combines with J gene TRBJ2-2, with TRBD1 as a possible D gene (6 bases). CDR3 size: 14 residues. Looked up from germline, CDR1 is SGHAT and CDR2 is FQNNGV. Written as DNA, the CDR3 is TGTGCCAGCGGCCGCAGGGGTAACACCGGGGAGCTGCTTTTT. Residues: CASGRRGNTGELLF.

The CDR3 bases are TGTGCCTGGAGTGTAGCGGCCTCCTACGAGCAGTACTTC. Amino acid sequence: CAWSVAASYEQYF. This chain links TRBV30 with TRBJ2-7; D may be TRBD2 (5 bases). Trimming shortened V by 0 bases and J by 0 bases, and 6 bases separated the two germline ends. The CDR3 has 13 residues. From germline, CDR1 is GTSNPN and CDR2 SVGIG (reference sequence).

The sample holds one count of this clonotype. The chain recombines TRBV11-2 with TRBJ2-1, with D possibly being TRBD2 (6 bases). CDR1 is SGHAT, CDR2 FQNNGV, per germline. Trimming cost V 3 bases and J 3 bases, with 18 bases left between them. The CDR3 extends over 17 amino acids. This CDR3 reads CASSFSPHLRDYNEQFF. The CDR3 nucleotides are TGTGCCAGCAGCTTCAGCCCGCACTTGCGGGACTACAATGAGCAGTTCTTC.

The chain combines TRBV12-3 or TRBV12-4 with TRBJ2-7; D remains unclear. V dropped 7 bases and J dropped 10 bases, with 14 bases sitting between them. The CDR3 sequence is 11 residues long. The DNA for the CDR3 is TGTGCCAGCACCTCAGACTGGGTACAGTACTTC. This codes for CASTSDWVQYF.

The chain has TRBV11-2 and TRBJ2-2; the D is unclear. Germline assignment: CDR1 SGHAT and CDR2 FQNNGV. The CDR3 length is 13 residues. Trimming shortened V by 4 bases and J by 14 bases, and 17 bases separated the two germline ends. The CDR3 loop is CASSWVLLAELFF. CDR3 bases: TGTGCCAGCAGCTGGGTCCTTCTTGCGGAACTGTTTTTT.

The chain recombines TRBV10-3 with TRBJ2-3; perhaps TRBD2 as D (5 bases). The CDR3 totals 14 residues. Per germline, CDR1 ENHRY and CDR2 SYGVKD. Trimming took off 5 bases at V and 0 bases at J, with 9 bases between the two ends. Here the CDR3 reads CAISTRPSTDTQYF. CDR3 bases: TGTGCCATCAGTACTAGGCCTAGCACAGATACGCAGTATTTT.

V and J are TRBV5-1 and TRBJ2-7; D may be TRBD1 or TRBD2 (5 bases each). The CDR3 extends over 14 amino acids. Germline-derived CDR1 and CDR2 are SGHRS and YFSETQ. Trimming shortened V by 4 bases and J by 3 bases, and 14 bases separated the two germline ends. The CDR3 loop reads CASSPNRDGYEQYF. As DNA, the CDR3 is TGCGCCAGCAGCCCAAACCGGGACGGCTACGAGCAGTACTTC. Supplemented by reference TRBV5-1 and TRBJ2-7, the full variable domain reads KAGVTQTPRYLIKTRGQQVTLSCSPISGHRSVSWYQQTPGQGLQFLFEYFSETQRNKGNFPGRFSGRQFSNSRSEMNVSTLELGDSALYLCASSPNRDGYEQYFGPGTRLTVT.

V and J are TRBV12-3 or TRBV12-4 and TRBJ2-7; D is possibly TRBD1 or TRBD2 (5 bases each). This CDR3 region has 13 residues. V dropped 2 bases and J dropped 4 bases, with 9 bases sitting between them. DNA for the CDR3: TGTGCCAGCAGTTTACGGGGCAGATACGAGCAGTACTTC. This translates into CASSLRGRYEQYF.